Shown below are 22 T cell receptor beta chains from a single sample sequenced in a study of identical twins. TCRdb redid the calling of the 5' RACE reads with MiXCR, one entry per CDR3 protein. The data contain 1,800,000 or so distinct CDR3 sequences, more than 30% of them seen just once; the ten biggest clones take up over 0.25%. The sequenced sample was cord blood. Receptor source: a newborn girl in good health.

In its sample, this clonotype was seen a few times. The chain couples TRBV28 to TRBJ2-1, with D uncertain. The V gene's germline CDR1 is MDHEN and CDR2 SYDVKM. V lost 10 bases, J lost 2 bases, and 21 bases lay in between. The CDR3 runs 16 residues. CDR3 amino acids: CATKIGRAEPYNEQFF. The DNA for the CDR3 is TGTGCCACCAAAATAGGACGCGCCGAGCCCTACAATGAGCAGTTCTTC.

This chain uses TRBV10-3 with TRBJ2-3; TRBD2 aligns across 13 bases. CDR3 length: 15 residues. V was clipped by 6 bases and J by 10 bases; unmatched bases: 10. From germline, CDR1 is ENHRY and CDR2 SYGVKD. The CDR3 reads CAISGTSGTPSAQYF. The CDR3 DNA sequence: TGTGCCATCAGCGGGACTAGCGGGACCCCCTCGGCGCAGTATTTT.

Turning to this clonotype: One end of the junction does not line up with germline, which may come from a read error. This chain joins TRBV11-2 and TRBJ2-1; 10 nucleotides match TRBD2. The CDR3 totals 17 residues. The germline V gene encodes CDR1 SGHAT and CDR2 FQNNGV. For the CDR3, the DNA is TGTGCCAGCAACTTAGCCCGTCTAGCGGGAGAAGGCAATGAGCAGTTCTTC. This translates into CASNLARLAGEGNEQFF.

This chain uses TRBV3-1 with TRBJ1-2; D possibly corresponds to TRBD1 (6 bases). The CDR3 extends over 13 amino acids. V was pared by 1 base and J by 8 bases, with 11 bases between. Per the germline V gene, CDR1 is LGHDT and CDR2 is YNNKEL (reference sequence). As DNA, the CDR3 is TGTGCCAGCAGCCAAGTCCCAGGGGCGGGCTACACCTTC. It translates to CASSQVPGAGYTF.

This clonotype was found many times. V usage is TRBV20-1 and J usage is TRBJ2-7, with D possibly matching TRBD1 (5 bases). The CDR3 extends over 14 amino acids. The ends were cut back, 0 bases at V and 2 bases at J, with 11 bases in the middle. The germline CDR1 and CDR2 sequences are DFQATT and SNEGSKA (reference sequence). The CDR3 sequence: CSARDIDRAYEQYF. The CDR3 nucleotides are TGCAGTGCTAGAGATATAGACAGAGCCTACGAGCAGTACTTC.

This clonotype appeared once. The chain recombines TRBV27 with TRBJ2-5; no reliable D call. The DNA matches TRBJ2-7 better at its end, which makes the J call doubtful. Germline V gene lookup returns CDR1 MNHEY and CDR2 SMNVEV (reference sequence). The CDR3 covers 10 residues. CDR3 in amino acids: CANLDYEQYF. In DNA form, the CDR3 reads TGTGCCAATCTTGACTACGAGCAGTACTTC.

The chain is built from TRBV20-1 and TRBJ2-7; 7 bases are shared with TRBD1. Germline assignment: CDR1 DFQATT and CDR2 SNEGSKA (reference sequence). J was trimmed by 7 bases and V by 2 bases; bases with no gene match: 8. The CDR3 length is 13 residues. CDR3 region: CSARPQGPGEQYF. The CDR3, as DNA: TGCAGTGCTAGACCACAGGGGCCGGGGGAGCAGTACTTC.

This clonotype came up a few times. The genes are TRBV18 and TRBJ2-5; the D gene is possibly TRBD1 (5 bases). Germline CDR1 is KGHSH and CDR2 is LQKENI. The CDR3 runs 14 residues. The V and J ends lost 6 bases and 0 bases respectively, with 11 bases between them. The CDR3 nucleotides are TGTGCCAGCTCGGCAACAGGCCACCAAGAGACCCAGTACTTC. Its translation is CASSATGHQETQYF.

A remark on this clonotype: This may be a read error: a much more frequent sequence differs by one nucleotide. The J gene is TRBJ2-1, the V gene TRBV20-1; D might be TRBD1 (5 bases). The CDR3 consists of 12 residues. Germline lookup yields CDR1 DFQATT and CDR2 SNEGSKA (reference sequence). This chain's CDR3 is CSPRAGYNEQFF. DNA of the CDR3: TGCAGTCCTAGAGCAGGGTACAATGAGCAGTTCTTC.

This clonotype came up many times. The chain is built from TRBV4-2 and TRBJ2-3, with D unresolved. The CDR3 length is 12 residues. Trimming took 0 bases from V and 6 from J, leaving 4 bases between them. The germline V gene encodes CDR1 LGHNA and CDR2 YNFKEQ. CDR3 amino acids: CASSQESDTQYF. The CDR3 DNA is TGTGCCAGCAGCCAAGAATCCGATACGCAGTATTTT.

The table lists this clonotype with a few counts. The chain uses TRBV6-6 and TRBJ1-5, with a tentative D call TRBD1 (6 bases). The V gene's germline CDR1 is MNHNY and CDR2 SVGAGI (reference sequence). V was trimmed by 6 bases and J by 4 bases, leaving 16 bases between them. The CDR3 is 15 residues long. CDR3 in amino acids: CASRPQGPDNQPQHF. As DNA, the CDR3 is TGTGCCAGCAGGCCACAGGGACCTGATAATCAGCCCCAGCATTTT.

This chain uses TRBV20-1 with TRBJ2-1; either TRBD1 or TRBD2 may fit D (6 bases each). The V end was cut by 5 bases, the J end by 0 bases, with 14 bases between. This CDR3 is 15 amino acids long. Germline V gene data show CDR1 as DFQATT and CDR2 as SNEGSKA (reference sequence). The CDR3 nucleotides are TGCAGTGCTCCGAGGGGGGACACCTCCTACAATGAGCAGTTCTTC. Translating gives CSAPRGDTSYNEQFF.

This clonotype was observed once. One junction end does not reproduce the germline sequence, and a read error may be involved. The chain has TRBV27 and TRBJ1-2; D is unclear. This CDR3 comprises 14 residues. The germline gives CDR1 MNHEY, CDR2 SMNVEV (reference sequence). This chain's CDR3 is CASSLSVDGYGYTF. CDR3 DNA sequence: TGTGCCAGCAGTCTATCCGTGGACGGCTATGGCTACACCTTC.

DNA of the CDR3: TGTGCCAGCAGTCTTTCACTCAACCGGGTCCCCGAAGCAGATACGCAGTATTTT. It specifies CASSLSLNRVPEADTQYF. The rearrangement joins TRBV28 to TRBJ2-3; D is ambiguous. Trimming pared 5 bases from V and 4 bases from J, leaving 25 bases between. CDR1 and CDR2 (germline): MDHEN, SYDVKM. The CDR3 sequence is 18 residues long.

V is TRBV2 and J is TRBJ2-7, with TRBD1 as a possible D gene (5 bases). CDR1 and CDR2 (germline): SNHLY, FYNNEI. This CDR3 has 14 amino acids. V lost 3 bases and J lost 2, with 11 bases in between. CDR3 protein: CASSEDKAPYEQYF. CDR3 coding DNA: TGTGCCAGCAGTGAGGACAAGGCCCCCTACGAGCAGTACTTC. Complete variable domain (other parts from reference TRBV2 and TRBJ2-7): EPEVTQTPSHQVTQMGQEVILRCVPISNHLYFYWYRQILGQKVEFLVSFYNNEISEKSEIFDDQFSVERPDGSNFTLKIRSTKLEDSAMYFCASSEDKAPYEQYFGPGTRLTVT.

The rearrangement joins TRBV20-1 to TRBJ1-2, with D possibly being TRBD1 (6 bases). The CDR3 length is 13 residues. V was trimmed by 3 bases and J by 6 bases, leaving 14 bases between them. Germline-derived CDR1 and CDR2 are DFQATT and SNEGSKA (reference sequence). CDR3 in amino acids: CSASSRDNHGYTF. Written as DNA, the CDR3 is TGCAGTGCTAGTAGTAGGGACAACCATGGCTACACCTTC.

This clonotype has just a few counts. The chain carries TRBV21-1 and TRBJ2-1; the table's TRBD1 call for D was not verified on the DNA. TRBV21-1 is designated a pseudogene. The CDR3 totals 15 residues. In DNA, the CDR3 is TGTGCCAGCAGCAACTCAGGGGTTACCTACAATGAGCAGTTCTTC. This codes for CASSNSGVTYNEQFF.

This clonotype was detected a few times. CDR3 bases: TGCAGTGCTATCAGAAGGCGATCCATGTATTTT. Translation: CSAIRRRSMYF. The chain has TRBV20-1 and TRBJ2-3; D unclear. CDR3 length equals 11 residues. Germline V gene data show CDR1 as DFQATT and CDR2 as SNEGSKA (reference sequence). V shed 4 bases and J shed 14 bases, with 16 bases lying between them.

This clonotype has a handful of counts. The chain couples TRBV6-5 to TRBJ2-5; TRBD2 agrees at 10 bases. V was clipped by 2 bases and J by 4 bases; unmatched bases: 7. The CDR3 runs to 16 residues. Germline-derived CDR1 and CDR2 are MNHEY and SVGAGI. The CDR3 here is CASSYVRASGRETQYF. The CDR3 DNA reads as TGTGCCAGCAGTTACGTGAGGGCTAGCGGGAGAGAGACCCAGTACTTC.

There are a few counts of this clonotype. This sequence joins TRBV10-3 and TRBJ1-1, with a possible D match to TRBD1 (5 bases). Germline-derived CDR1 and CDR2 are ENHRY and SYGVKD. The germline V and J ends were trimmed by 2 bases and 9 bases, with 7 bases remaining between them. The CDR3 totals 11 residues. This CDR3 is CAISETGKAFF. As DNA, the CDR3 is TGTGCCATCAGTGAGACAGGAAAAGCTTTCTTT.

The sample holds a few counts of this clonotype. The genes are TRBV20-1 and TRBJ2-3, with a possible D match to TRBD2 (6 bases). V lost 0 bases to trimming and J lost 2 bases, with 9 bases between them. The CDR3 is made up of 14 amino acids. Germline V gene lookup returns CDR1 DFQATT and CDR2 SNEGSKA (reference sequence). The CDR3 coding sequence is TGCAGTGCTAGAGATCAGGACTACACAGATACGCAGTATTTT. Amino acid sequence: CSARDQDYTDTQYF.

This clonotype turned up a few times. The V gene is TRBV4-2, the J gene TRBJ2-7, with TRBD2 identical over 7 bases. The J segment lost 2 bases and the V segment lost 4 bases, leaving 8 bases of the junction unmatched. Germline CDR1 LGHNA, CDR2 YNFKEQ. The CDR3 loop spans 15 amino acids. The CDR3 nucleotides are TGTGCCAGCAGCCGGCCCGGGACTATACCCTACGAGCAGTACTTC. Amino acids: CASSRPGTIPYEQYF.